This TCR beta chain derives from a study of blood T cells in healthy people across ages. Through a sample-barcoded 5' primer and a J-beta primer mix, a second PCR was run for about 6 to 11 cycles. TCRdb independently ran MiXCR on the 5' RACE reads; one entry per CDR3 protein. Counted here are hundreds of thousands of distinct CDR3 sequences, approximately 60% occurring once; the ten biggest clones make up roughly 25%. This clonotype was observed a few times. Per the germline V gene, CDR1 is MNHEY and CDR2 is SVGAGI. Between the trimmed V and J ends, which lost 2 bases and 2 bases, there was a span of 10 bases. The CDR3 runs to 14 residues.

Sequenced input: blood. The TCR originated in a man aged 40-50 years in good health. The chain combines TRBV6-5 with TRBJ2-7, with D maybe TRBD1 (5 bases). CDR3 nucleotides: TGTGCCAGCAGTTACAGGGGCGAAACCTACGAGCAGTACTTC. Residues: CASSYRGETYEQYF.